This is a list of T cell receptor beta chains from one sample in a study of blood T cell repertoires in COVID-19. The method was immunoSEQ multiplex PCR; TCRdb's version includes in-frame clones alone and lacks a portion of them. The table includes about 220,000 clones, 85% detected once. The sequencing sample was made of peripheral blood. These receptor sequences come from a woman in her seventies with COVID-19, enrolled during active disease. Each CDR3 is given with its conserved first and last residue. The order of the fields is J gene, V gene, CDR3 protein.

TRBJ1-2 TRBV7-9 CASSWGRAVVYGYTF
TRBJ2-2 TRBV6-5 CASHRNTGELFF
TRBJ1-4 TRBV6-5 CASSLYRGEKLFF
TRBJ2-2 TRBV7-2 CASSQQGRNTGELFF
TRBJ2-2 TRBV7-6 CASSSLPLLAGETGELFF
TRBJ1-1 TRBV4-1 CASSQGGQFTEAFF
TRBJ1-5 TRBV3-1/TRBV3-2 CASSQSGTANQPQHF
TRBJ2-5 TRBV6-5 CASRRAETQYF
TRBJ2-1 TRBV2 CASRPGTSGIHEQFF
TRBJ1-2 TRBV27 CASSFLSFRGRVNGYTF
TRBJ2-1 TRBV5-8 CASSNSGTSYNEQFF
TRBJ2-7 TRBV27 CASSLFRDRGRGRDEQYF
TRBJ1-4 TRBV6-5 CASSPTGADEKLFF
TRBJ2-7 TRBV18 CASSPGEGEQYF
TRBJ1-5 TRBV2 CASMRQGAGQPQHF
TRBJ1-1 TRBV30 CAWSRQLNTEAFF
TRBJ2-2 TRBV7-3 CASSTDPSGIRELFF
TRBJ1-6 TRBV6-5 CASGSGGRSPLHF
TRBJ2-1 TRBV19 CASSGGTSGYNEQFF
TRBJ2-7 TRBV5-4 CASTPSGGSYEQYF
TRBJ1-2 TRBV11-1 CASSGRYFGYGYTF
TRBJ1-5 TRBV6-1 CASSEANIDQPQHF
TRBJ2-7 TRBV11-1 CASRASGSYEQYF
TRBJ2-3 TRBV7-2 CASSLDGLAGLDTQYF
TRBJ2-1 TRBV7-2 CASSFTAYNEQFF
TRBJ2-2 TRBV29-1 CSVERRTGPTNTGELFF
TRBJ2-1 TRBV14 CASSQGLATGEQFF
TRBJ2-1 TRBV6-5 CASSYSASGNYNEQFF
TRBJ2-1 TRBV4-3 CASSQAGGRLDEQFF
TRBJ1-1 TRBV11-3 CASSLVPGVFRTEAFF
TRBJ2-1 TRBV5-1 CASSLDGARGNEQFF
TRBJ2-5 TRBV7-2 CASTRDRDAETQYF
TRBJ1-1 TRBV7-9 CASSPDRRRAAFF
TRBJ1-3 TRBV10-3 CAISVGGSGNTIYF
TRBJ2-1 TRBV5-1 CASSPSSAGNTYNEQFF